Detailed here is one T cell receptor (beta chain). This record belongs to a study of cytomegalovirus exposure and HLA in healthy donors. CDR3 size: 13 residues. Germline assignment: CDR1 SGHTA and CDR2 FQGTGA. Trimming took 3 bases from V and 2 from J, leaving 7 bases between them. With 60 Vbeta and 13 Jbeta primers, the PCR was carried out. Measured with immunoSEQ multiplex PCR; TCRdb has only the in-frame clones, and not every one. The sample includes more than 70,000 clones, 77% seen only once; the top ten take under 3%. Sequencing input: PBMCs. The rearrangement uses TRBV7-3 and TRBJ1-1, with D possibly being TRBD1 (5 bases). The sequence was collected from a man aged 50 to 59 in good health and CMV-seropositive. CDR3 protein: CASSLTVNTEAFF. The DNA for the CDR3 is TGTGCCAGCAGCTTGACAGTTAACACTGAAGCTTTCTTT.